This TCR beta chain was documented in a study of cytomegalovirus exposure and HLA in healthy donors. Study as a whole: Unique TCR beta sequences numbering about 100 million came from approximately 180 million T cells in an earlier analysis.

The sample holds one count of this clone. The target antigen is unknown. Germline V gene data show CDR1 as WNHNN and CDR2 as SYGVQD (reference sequence). Trimming removed 4 bases from V and 5 bases from J, with 12 bases in between. This CDR3 has 14 amino acids. PCR used 60 Vbeta primers and 13 Jbeta primers. Here immunoSEQ multiplex PCR was the method, and the copy in TCRdb shows in-frame clones only, minus some. The sample has around 68,000 clones, approximately 81% seen once. Study-level findings and limits: V- and J-gene trimming in TCR beta was tied to a missense DCLRE1C variant by an analysis performed later.

Sample: PBMCs. The receptor comes from a woman in her thirties in good health and CMV-seropositive. The rearrangement joins TRBV10-1 to TRBJ1-5; no definite D call. CDR3 sequence: CASSGRVKHQPQHF. The CDR3 bases are TGCGCCAGCAGTGGTCGGGTGAAGCATCAGCCCCAGCATTTT.